Shown below are 13 T cell receptor beta chains from a single sample sequenced in a study of T cell repertoires in cytomegalovirus infection. MiXCR was run by TCRdb on the reads, yielding one entry per CDR3 protein. The table has roughly 760,000 distinct CDR3 sequences, 35% seen once. The source material was PBMCs. The source is a human donor in good health (CMV status not recorded). Some clones in this sample may be carry-over from other donors' samples.

The V gene is TRBV27, the J gene TRBJ2-2; 8 positions match TRBD1. Germline values: CDR1 MNHEY, CDR2 SMNVEV (reference sequence). This CDR3 is 16 amino acids long. The J segment lost 0 bases and the V segment lost 5 bases, leaving 5 bases of the junction unmatched. DNA of the CDR3: TGTGCCAGCAGTAGTTTGGACAGGGCGAACACCGGGGAGCTGTTTTTT. Translated, it gives CASSSLDRANTGELFF.

V gene TRBV4-1 combines with J gene TRBJ2-7; no clear D gene. CDR1 is MGHRA, CDR2 YSYEKL, per germline. The CDR3 length is 14 residues. Trimming shortened V by 0 bases and J by 2 bases, and 8 bases separated the two germline ends. The DNA for the CDR3 is TGCGCCAGCAGCCAAGATAGGGTAACCTACGAGCAGTACTTC. Amino acids: CASSQDRVTYEQYF.

The J gene is TRBJ1-6, the V gene TRBV27; no definite D call. This CDR3 has 14 amino acids. Germline V gives CDR1 MNHEY, CDR2 SMNVEV (reference sequence). With 2 bases removed from V and 7 bases from J, the gap between germline ends came to 9 bases. In nucleotides, the CDR3 is TGTGCCAGCAGTTTAAGGGAACTAAATTCACCCCTCCACTTT. Protein: CASSLRELNSPLHF.

V usage is TRBV9 and J usage is TRBJ2-3; 9 nucleotides agree with TRBD2. Germline trimming cut 3 bases from V and 0 bases from J; bases unmatched to any gene: 11. The CDR3 is 18 residues long. CDR1 and CDR2 from the germline V gene are SGDLS and YYNGEE. For the CDR3, the DNA is TGTGCCAGCAGCGCCGGGAGGGGCGGGGGGGATAGCACAGATACGCAGTATTTT. It codes for CASSAGRGGGDSTDTQYF.

The chain joins TRBV12-3 or TRBV12-4 to TRBJ1-3; a possible D gene is TRBD1 (6 bases). CDR3 length: 16 amino acids. The ends were cut back, 7 bases at V and 0 bases at J, with 16 bases in the middle. The CDR3: CASKPSGQLSGNTIYF. CDR3 sequence (DNA): TGTGCCAGCAAGCCGTCGGGACAACTCTCTGGAAACACCATATATTTT.

Comment on this clonotype: A read error may produce the germline difference seen at one junction end. V usage is TRBV11-2 and J usage is TRBJ2-1; 9 bases are a match to TRBD2. Germline V gene lookup returns CDR1 SGHAT and CDR2 FQNNGV. This CDR3 comprises 14 residues. The CDR3 coding sequence is TGTGCCAGCAGTTTCGGCGGGGGGGGGAATGAGCAGTTATTC. It encodes CASSFGGGGNEQLF.

This clonotype was recorded a few times. This chain links TRBV28 with TRBJ2-7; 14 positions agree with TRBD2. Germline CDR1 is MDHEN and CDR2 is SYDVKM. The CDR3 runs to 18 residues. The ends lost 8 bases at V and 5 bases at J; junction bases unmatched: 17. The CDR3 loop is CASPPRLAGGPGGHEQYF. The CDR3 DNA reads as TGTGCCAGCCCCCCCCGACTAGCGGGAGGGCCTGGAGGCCACGAGCAGTACTTC.

The J gene is TRBJ1-1, the V gene TRBV7-9; no clear D. Trimming removed 1 base from V and 6 bases from J, with 9 bases in between. This CDR3 has 13 residues. Germline assignment: CDR1 SEHNR and CDR2 FQNEAQ (reference sequence). CDR3 sequence: CASSLGSQAEAFF. As DNA, the CDR3 is TGTGCCAGCAGCTTAGGGAGCCAAGCTGAAGCTTTCTTT.

The chain links TRBV6-2 or TRBV6-3 to TRBJ2-1; D not certain. The ends were cut back, 0 bases at V and 6 bases at J, with 6 bases in the middle. Germline values: CDR1 MNHEY, CDR2 SVGEGT. The CDR3 contains 13 residues. This CDR3 is CASSYSTVNEQFF. Here the CDR3 DNA reads TGTGCCAGCAGTTACTCAACGGTCAATGAGCAGTTCTTC.

V gene TRBV7-2 combines with J gene TRBJ2-7; no reliable D call. V was cut by 3 bases and J by 2 bases, with 8 bases left in between. Per germline, CDR1 SGHTA and CDR2 FQGNSA. This CDR3 comprises 13 residues. CDR3 protein: CASSFIRTYEQYF. As DNA, the CDR3 is TGTGCCAGCAGCTTCATCCGCACCTACGAGCAGTACTTC.

The chain links TRBV28 to TRBJ1-1; D is unclear. Germline V gene sequence: CDR1 MDHEN, CDR2 SYDVKM. CDR3 size: 16 residues. The V end was cut by 3 bases, the J end by 0 bases, with 14 bases between. CDR3 DNA: TGTGCCAGCAGTTTGGGAGGGTTGGGGATGAACACTGAAGCTTTCTTT. Encoded protein: CASSLGGLGMNTEAFF.

The J gene is TRBJ2-1, the V gene TRBV10-3, with TRBD2 identical over 8 bases. The CDR3 runs 16 residues. Germline trimming cut 6 bases from V and 6 bases from J; bases unmatched to any gene: 13. Germline V gene lookup returns CDR1 ENHRY and CDR2 SYGVKD. The CDR3 loop reads CAIRPSLAGSVNEQFF. CDR3 DNA sequence: TGTGCCATCAGGCCCTCTTTAGCGGGATCCGTCAATGAGCAGTTCTTC.

This clonotype was seen a few times. This chain links TRBV28 with TRBJ2-1; 15 nucleotides line up with TRBD2. Per germline, CDR1 MDHEN and CDR2 SYDVKM. This CDR3 is built from 17 residues. Unmatched junction bases numbered 6, after V lost 6 bases and J lost 3 bases. CDR3 residues: CASRWTSGRAYYNEQFF. CDR3 bases: TGTGCCAGCAGGTGGACTAGCGGGAGGGCCTACTACAATGAGCAGTTCTTC.